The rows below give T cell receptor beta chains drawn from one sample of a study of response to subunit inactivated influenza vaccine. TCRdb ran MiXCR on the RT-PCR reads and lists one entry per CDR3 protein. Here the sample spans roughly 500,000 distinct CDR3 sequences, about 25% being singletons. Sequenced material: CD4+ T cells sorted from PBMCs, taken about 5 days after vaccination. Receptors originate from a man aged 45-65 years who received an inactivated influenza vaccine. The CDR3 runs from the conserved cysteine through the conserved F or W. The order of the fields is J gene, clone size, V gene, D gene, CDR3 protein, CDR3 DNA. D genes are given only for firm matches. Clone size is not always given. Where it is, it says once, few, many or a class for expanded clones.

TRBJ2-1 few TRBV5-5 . CASSWARVNEQFF TGTGCCAGCAGCTGGGCCAGGGTCAATGAGCAGTTCTTC
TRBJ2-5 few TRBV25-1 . CASSDPTGNQETQYF TGTGCCAGCAGTGACCCAACAGGAAACCAAGAGACCCAGTACTTC
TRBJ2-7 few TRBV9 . CASGRTVDHEQYF TGTGCCAGCGGAAGGACAGTAGATCACGAGCAGTACTTC
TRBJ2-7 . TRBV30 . CAWSVLRAEQYF TGTGCCTGGAGTGTACTCAGGGCCGAGCAGTACTTC
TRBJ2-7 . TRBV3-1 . CASSQRQSSEQYF TGTGCCAGCAGCCAAAGACAGTCATCCGAGCAGTACTTC
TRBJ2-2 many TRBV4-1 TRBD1 CASSRRQGWDTGELFF TGCGCCAGCAGCCGACGACAGGGATGGGACACCGGGGAGCTGTTTTTT
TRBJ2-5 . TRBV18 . CASSPSAQETQYF TGTGCCAGCTCCCCTTCGGCCCAAGAGACCCAGTACTTC
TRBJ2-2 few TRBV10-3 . CAIGRENTGELFF TGTGCCATCGGCAGGGAGAACACCGGGGAGCTGTTTTTT
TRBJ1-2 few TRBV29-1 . CSVETYRVSYGYTF TGCAGCGTTGAAACTTACAGGGTTAGCTATGGCTACACCTTC
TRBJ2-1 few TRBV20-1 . CSARSLNEQFF TGCAGTGCTAGATCCCTGAATGAGCAGTTCTTC
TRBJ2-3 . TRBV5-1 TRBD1 CASSPPGQGVLNTQYF TGCGCCAGCAGCCCGCCGGGACAGGGCGTGTTAAATACGCAGTATTTT
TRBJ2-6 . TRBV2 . CASSYRRSGANVLTF TGTGCCAGCAGTTACAGACGCTCTGGGGCCAACGTCCTGACTTTC
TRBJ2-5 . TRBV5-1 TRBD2 CASSLGTSGLETQYF TGCGCCAGCAGCTTGGGGACTAGCGGTCTGGAGACCCAGTACTTC
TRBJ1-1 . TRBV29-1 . CSVEMTGNTEAFF TGCAGCGTTGAGATGACAGGGAACACTGAAGCTTTCTTT
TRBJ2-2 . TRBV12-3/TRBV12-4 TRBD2 CASTLAGGLGGELFF TGTGCCAGCACCCTAGCGGGGGGGCTCGGCGGGGAGCTGTTTTTT
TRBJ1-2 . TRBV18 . CASSPPGSGGYTF TGTGCCAGCTCACCACCGGGATCGGGAGGCTACACCTTC
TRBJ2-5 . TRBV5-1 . CASSLAALATRAVETQYF TGCGCCAGCAGCTTGGCCGCTCTGGCGACAAGGGCGGTGGAGACCCAGTACTTC
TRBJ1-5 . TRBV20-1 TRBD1 CSAGTGGSRNQPQHF TGCAGTGCCGGGACAGGGGGCTCTCGCAATCAGCCCCAGCATTTT
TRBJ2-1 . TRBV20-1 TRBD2 CSAPPGGGRVDEQFF TGCAGTGCTCCTCCCGGGGGGGGTAGAGTAGATGAGCAGTTCTTC
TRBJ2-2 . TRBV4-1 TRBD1 CTSSQGGWRRTGELFF TGCACCAGCAGCCAAGGGGGCTGGCGCCGAACCGGGGAGCTGTTTTTT
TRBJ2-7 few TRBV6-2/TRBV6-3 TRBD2 CASSGTSDLSYEQYF TGTGCCAGTTCCGGGACTAGCGACTTGTCCTACGAGCAGTACTTC
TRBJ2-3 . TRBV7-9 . CATLGPKGQPTVGEYF TGTGCCACGTTGGGACCGAAAGGACAGCCCACGGTCGGAGAATATTTT